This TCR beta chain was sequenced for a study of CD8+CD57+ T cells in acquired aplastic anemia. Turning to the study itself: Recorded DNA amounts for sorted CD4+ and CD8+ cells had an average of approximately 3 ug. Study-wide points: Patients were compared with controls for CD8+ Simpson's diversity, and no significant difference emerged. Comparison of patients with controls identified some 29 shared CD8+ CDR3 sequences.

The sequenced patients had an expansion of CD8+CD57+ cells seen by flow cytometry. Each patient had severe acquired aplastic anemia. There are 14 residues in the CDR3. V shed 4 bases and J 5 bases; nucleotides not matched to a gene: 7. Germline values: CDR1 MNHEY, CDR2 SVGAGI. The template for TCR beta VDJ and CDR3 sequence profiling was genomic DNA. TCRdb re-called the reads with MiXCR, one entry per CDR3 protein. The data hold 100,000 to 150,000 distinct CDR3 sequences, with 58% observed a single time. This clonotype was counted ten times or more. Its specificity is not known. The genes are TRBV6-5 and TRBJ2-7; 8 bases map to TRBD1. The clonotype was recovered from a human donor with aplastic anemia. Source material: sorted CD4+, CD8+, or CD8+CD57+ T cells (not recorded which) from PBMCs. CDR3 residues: CASSSRDRSHEQYF. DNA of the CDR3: TGTGCCAGCAGTTCCCGGGACAGGAGCCACGAGCAGTACTTC.